This record looks at one T cell receptor (beta chain) sequence and its context. The CDR3 has 14 residues. Germline values: CDR1 MDHEN, CDR2 SYDVKM. V lost 6 bases to trimming and J lost 6 bases; unmatched junction nucleotides: 6. The data stem from a study of shared clonotypes between healthy human individuals. Repertoires were generated with immunoSEQ multiplex PCR, while TCRdb's copy carries only in-frame clones and drops some. The sample records millions of clones, roughly nine tenths being singletons. Specimen: naive CD4+ T cells sorted from blood. The sample's subset: CD45RA+ positively selected. The chain carries TRBV28 and TRBJ1-2, with 11 positions matching TRBD1. The origin of this receptor is a young man in good health. This chain's CDR3 is CASRNGQGANGYTF. DNA for the CDR3: TGTGCCAGCAGGAACGGACAGGGGGCGAATGGCTACACCTTC.